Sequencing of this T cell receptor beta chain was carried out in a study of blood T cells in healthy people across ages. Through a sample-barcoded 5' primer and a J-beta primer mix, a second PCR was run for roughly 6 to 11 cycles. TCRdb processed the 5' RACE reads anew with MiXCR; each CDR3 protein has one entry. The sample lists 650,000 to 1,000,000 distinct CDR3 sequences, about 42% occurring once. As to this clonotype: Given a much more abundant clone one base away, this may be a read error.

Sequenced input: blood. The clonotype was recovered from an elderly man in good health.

The CDR3, as DNA: TGTGCCAGCAGCCAAGATCTGGCGGGGGCCCTTAGGTTCTTC. Encoded protein: CASSQDLAGALRFF. V gene TRBV4-2 combines with J gene TRBJ2-1, with D tentatively TRBD2 (7 bases). V lost 0 bases, J lost 15 bases, and 18 bases lay in between. Germline lookup yields CDR1 LGHNA and CDR2 YNFKEQ. The CDR3 totals 14 residues.